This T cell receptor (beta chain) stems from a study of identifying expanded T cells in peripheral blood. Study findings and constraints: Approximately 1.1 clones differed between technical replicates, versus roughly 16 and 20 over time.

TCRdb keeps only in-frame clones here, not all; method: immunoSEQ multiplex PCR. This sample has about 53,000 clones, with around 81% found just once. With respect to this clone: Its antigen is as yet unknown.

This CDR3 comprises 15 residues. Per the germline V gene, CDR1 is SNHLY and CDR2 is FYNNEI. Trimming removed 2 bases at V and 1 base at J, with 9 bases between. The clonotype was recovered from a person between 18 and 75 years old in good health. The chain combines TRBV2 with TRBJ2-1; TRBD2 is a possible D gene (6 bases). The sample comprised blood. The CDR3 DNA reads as TGTGCCAGCAGTGAACGCGGGGCTTCCTACAATGAGCAGTTCTTC. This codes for CASSERGASYNEQFF.